Listed below are T cell receptor beta chains from one sample, sequenced in a study of radiotherapy plus CTLA-4 blockade in lung cancer. Produced via immunoSEQ multiplex PCR; TCRdb's table is partial and in-frame only. The sample carries roughly 66,000 clones, approximately 83% recorded once. The material was peripheral blood, obtained from a patient treated with radiotherapy plus ipilimumab. Receptor source: a human donor with non-small cell lung cancer who had a partial response to radiotherapy plus ipilimumab. The CDR3 runs from the conserved cysteine through the conserved F or W. A D gene is named only where the DNA matches it firmly. For some rows the clone size is stated as once, few or many, or as a class when expanded; others skip it.

D,V,J,size,CDR3,DNA
NA,TRBV14,TRBJ2-7,NA,CASSQQGYEQYF,TGTGCCAGCAGCCAACAGGGTTACGAGCAGTACTTC
TRBD1,TRBV7-3,TRBJ1-3,NA,CASSEPTGGGGNTIYF,TGTGCCAGCAGCGAGCCCACAGGGGGCGGTGGAAACACCATATATTTT
TRBD1,TRBV10-3,TRBJ1-1,NA,CAISDTGARTEAFF,TGTGCCATCAGTGATACAGGGGCGCGAACTGAAGCTTTCTTT
TRBD1,TRBV9,TRBJ1-4,NA,CASSVGPGTGDEKLFF,TGTGCCAGCAGCGTAGGACCGGGGACAGGGGATGAAAAACTGTTTTTT
NA,TRBV10-3,TRBJ1-1,NA,CAISETKMDTEAFF,TGTGCCATCAGTGAGACTAAAATGGACACTGAAGCTTTCTTT
NA,TRBV6-6,TRBJ2-7,NA,CASSYRAYEQYF,TGTGCCAGCAGTTACCGAGCCTACGAGCAGTACTTC
NA,TRBV18,TRBJ1-1,NA,CASSLLGGPGTEAFF,TGTGCCAGCTCACTTCTCGGAGGGCCGGGCACTGAAGCTTTCTTT
NA,TRBV9,TRBJ1-1,NA,CASSATSRDTNTEAFF,TGTGCCAGCAGCGCCACCTCCCGGGACACGAACACTGAAGCTTTCTTT
NA,TRBV7-2,TRBJ1-6,NA,CASSLVEGVGSPLHF,TGTGCCAGCAGCTTAGTTGAGGGCGTCGGGTCACCCCTCCACTTT
TRBD1,TRBV6-5,TRBJ2-7,NA,CASSRPPGQPLEQYF,TGTGCCAGCAGCCGCCCTCCGGGACAGCCTTTAGAGCAGTACTTC
NA,TRBV11-2,TRBJ2-5,NA,CASSLDHGKQETQYF,TGTGCCAGCAGCTTAGATCACGGTAAACAAGAGACCCAGTACTTC
NA,TRBV28,TRBJ1-2,once,CATLDMSAYFYGYTF,TGTGCCACACTTGACATGTCAGCATATTTTTATGGCTACACCTTC
NA,TRBV7-7,TRBJ2-5,NA,CASSVQRTSGETQYF,TGTGCCAGCAGCGTCCAGCGGACCTCGGGGGAGACCCAGTACTTC
TRBD2,TRBV7-2,TRBJ2-3,NA,CASSENLAGSTDTQYF,TGTGCCAGCAGCGAGAACCTAGCGGGGTCCACAGATACGCAGTATTTT
TRBD2,TRBV15,TRBJ2-1,NA,CATSSFLAGVDEQFF,TGTGCCACCAGCAGTTTCCTAGCGGGAGTGGATGAGCAGTTCTTC
TRBD2,TRBV19,TRBJ2-1,NA,CASSGLAGGSNEQFF,TGTGCCAGTAGTGGTTTGGCGGGAGGAAGCAATGAGCAGTTCTTC
TRBD1,TRBV6-5,TRBJ1-5,NA,CASSYSGTGDQPQHF,TGTGCCAGCAGTTACTCCGGGACAGGGGATCAGCCCCAGCATTTT
NA,TRBV5-1,TRBJ2-5,NA,CASSLYREETQYF,TGCGCCAGCAGCTTGTACAGGGAAGAGACCCAGTACTTC